The 23 T cell receptor beta chains in this list originate from one sample, sequenced in a study of T-cell memory formation after mild COVID-19. TCRdb reprocessed the 5' RACE reads with MiXCR, giving one entry per CDR3 protein. Of approximately 51,000 distinct CDR3 sequences listed, approximately 9% are singletons. The sequenced sample was PBMCs or a T cell subset sorted from them (not recorded which). The receptors derive from an adult woman who had mild COVID-19 (a few samples of this study predate the infection). Cell type and time point are not known.

Many counts were recorded for this clonotype. V is TRBV24-1 and J is TRBJ2-1; 13 bases are a match to TRBD2. From germline, CDR1 is KGHDR and CDR2 SFDVKD. The CDR3 has 16 amino acids. V lost 0 bases, J lost 8 bases, and 3 bases stayed unmatched. CDR3 loop: CATSDLTSGGAYEQFF. The CDR3 DNA sequence: TGTGCCACCAGTGATTTGACTAGCGGGGGGGCATATGAGCAGTTCTTC.

This clonotype showed up just a few times. The chain uses TRBV19 and TRBJ2-2; 7 nucleotides align to TRBD2. The CDR3 loop spans 16 amino acids. Germline V CDR1 and CDR2: LNHDA, SQIVND (reference sequence). The V segment lost 4 bases and the J segment 1 base; nucleotides outside the gene matches: 6. In nucleotides, the CDR3 is TGTGCCAGTAGTACTAGGCGCGGGGGGAACACCGGGGAGCTGTTTTTT. It encodes CASSTRRGGNTGELFF.

The chain recombines TRBV7-2 with TRBJ1-1; D unclear. The germline gives CDR1 SGHTA, CDR2 FQGNSA. V was clipped by 8 bases and J by 4 bases, with 17 bases between them. CDR3 size: 14 residues. CDR3 DNA: TGTGCCAGCTCTCTAGGGCCACGAGGCACTGAAGCTTTCTTT. It specifies CASSLGPRGTEAFF.

The chain combines TRBV7-2 with TRBJ2-7; TRBD1 is a possible D gene (5 bases). V lost 5 bases and J lost 0, with 11 bases in between. Per the germline V gene, CDR1 is SGHTA and CDR2 is FQGNSA. This CDR3 has 14 amino acids. The CDR3 DNA reads TGTGCCAGCAGCCTCAGGGCGACCTCCTACGAGCAGTACTTC. Residues: CASSLRATSYEQYF.

This clonotype occurred many times. The CDR3 ends on some other residue instead of the conserved phenylalanine or tryptophan, so this is likely a read error. The chain's CDR3 is CASSSRGQAYEQYS. CDR3 DNA: TGTGCCAGCAGCTCCCGCGGACAGGCCTACGAGCAGTACTCC. The genes are TRBV5-6 and TRBJ2-7, with 7 bases identical to TRBD1. This CDR3 has 14 residues. Germline values: CDR1 SGHDT, CDR2 YYEEEE. The trim removed 3 bases at V and 2 bases at J, leaving 5 bases unmatched.

Many counts were recorded for this clonotype. V usage is TRBV15 and J usage is TRBJ2-5, with D perhaps being TRBD1 or TRBD2 (5 bases each). The ends were cut back, 1 base at V and 5 bases at J, with 14 bases in the middle. Germline CDR1 and CDR2: LNHNV and YYDKDF (reference sequence). This CDR3 is built from 15 residues. CDR3: CATSRVAGWDETQYF. CDR3 DNA: TGTGCCACCAGCAGAGTGGCGGGTTGGGACGAGACCCAGTACTTC.

The table lists this clonotype with many counts. The chain is built from TRBV10-3 and TRBJ2-5, with 8 positions matching TRBD1. This CDR3 is built from 13 residues. J was trimmed by 4 bases and V by 5 bases; bases with no gene match: 3. Germline V gives CDR1 ENHRY, CDR2 SYGVKD. CDR3 region: CAISSDRAETQYF. As DNA, the CDR3 is TGTGCCATCAGTTCGGACAGGGCAGAGACCCAGTACTTC.

The chain uses TRBV7-9 and TRBJ1-5; D not resolved. Looked up from germline, CDR1 is SEHNR and CDR2 is FQNEAQ (reference sequence). V was pared by 1 base and J by 0 bases, with 16 bases between. This CDR3 has 18 amino acids. As DNA, the CDR3 is TGTGCCAGCAGCTTAGGGCCCCCGGACGAATATAGCAATCAGCCCCAGCATTTT. As protein: CASSLGPPDEYSNQPQHF.

The rearrangement links TRBV29-1 to TRBJ1-1; the match to TRBD1 covers 10 bases. J was trimmed by 4 bases and V by 4 bases; bases with no gene match: 12. This CDR3 has 16 amino acids. Per the germline V gene, CDR1 is SQVTM and CDR2 is ANQGSEA. CDR3 sequence: CSVAGSTGGVFTEAFF. The CDR3 bases are TGCAGCGTTGCCGGTTCGACAGGGGGCGTATTCACTGAAGCTTTCTTT.

To note about this clonotype: Germline is not matched at one junction end, which may reflect a read error. CDR3 bases: TGTGCTAGCACTTCGGGGAAGGACAGCCAACTCTATGGCTACACCTTC. It codes for CASTSGKDSQLYGYTF. The chain links TRBV7-7 to TRBJ1-2, with a possible D match to TRBD1 (6 bases). The CDR3 contains 16 residues. Germline loops: CDR1 SSHAT, CDR2 FNYEAQ (reference sequence).

On this clonotype itself: A much larger clone lies one base from this, so it may be a read error. This rearrangement joins TRBV5-1 to TRBJ2-3, with TRBD2 matching 11 bases. The V gene's germline CDR1 is SGHRS and CDR2 YFSETQ. This CDR3 contains 17 residues. The CDR3 coding sequence is TGCGCCAGCAGCCCGTCTAGCGGGGGGACTAGCACAGATATGCAGTATTTT. Amino acid sequence: CASSPSSGGTSTDMQYF. Complete variable domain (other parts from reference TRBV5-1 and TRBJ2-3): KAGVTQTPRYLIKTRGQQVTLSCSPISGHRSVSWYQQTPGQGLQFLFEYFSETQRNKGNFPGRFSGRQFSNSRSEMNVSTLELGDSALYLCASSPSSGGTSTDMQYFGPGTRLTVL.

The chain uses TRBV20-1 and TRBJ2-3; D is undetermined. Germline assignment: CDR1 DFQATT and CDR2 SNEGSKA (reference sequence). The germline V and J ends were trimmed by 1 base and 0 bases, with 8 bases remaining between them. CDR3 length: 14 amino acids. CDR3 sequence (DNA): TGCAGTGCTAGAGTGCCGGCCAGCACAGATACGCAGTATTTT. Its translation is CSARVPASTDTQYF.

This clonotype was seen at least ten times. The gene calls are TRBV7-9 and TRBJ2-3, with unresolved D. The length of the CDR3 is 14 residues. With 2 bases removed from V and 9 bases from J, the gap between germline ends came to 15 bases. Germline CDR1 reads SEHNR; CDR2 reads FQNEAQ (reference sequence). The CDR3 sequence is CASSLKARQGTQYF. CDR3 sequence (DNA): TGTGCCAGCAGCTTAAAGGCTAGACAAGGGACGCAGTATTTT.

This clonotype was picked up a small number of times. The chain combines TRBV29-1 with TRBJ1-1, with D perhaps TRBD1 (5 bases). The CDR3 spans 14 residues. Germline V gene lookup returns CDR1 SQVTM and CDR2 ANQGSEA. With 4 bases removed from V and 1 base from J, the gap between germline ends came to 13 bases. The CDR3 loop reads CSVGGTVSNTEAFF. CDR3 in DNA: TGCAGCGTTGGGGGCACAGTCTCGAACACTGAAGCTTTCTTT.

This sequence joins TRBV10-3 and TRBJ2-5, with D hard to call. The CDR3 loop spans 12 amino acids. Germline CDR1 ENHRY, CDR2 SYGVKD. V shed 10 bases and J shed 5 bases, with 14 bases lying between them. This CDR3 is CATSPSRETQYF. The CDR3 bases are TGTGCCACCTCACCCTCCCGGGAGACCCAGTACTTC.

This clonotype was found a few times. The V call is TRBV27, the J call TRBJ2-3; TRBD1 matches 9 bases. The CDR3 loop spans 17 amino acids. J was trimmed by 2 bases and V by 4 bases; bases with no gene match: 10. Germline V gene data show CDR1 as MNHEY and CDR2 as SMNVEV (reference sequence). The CDR3 loop reads CASSSTGGSLFTDTQYF. The CDR3 coding sequence is TGTGCCAGCAGTTCAACAGGGGGCAGCTTATTCACAGATACGCAGTATTTT.

This clonotype was found many times. The J gene is TRBJ2-3, the V gene TRBV5-5; 8 bases match TRBD1. The CDR3 is 15 amino acids. V was clipped by 0 bases and J by 7 bases; unmatched bases: 7. Germline lookup yields CDR1 SGHKS and CDR2 YYEKEE (reference sequence). Here the CDR3 DNA reads TGTGCCAGCAGCTTGGGCTTCGACAGGGGAAATACGCAGTATTTT. This translates into CASSLGFDRGNTQYF.

The chain is built from TRBV5-4 and TRBJ2-2; no reliable D call. V was cut by 4 bases and J by 6 bases, with 13 bases left in between. The germline gives CDR1 SGHNT, CDR2 YYREEE (reference sequence). CDR3 length: 14 amino acids. In DNA, the CDR3 is TGTGCCAGCAGCCCCGGGCCTCAGGCCGGGGAGCTGTTTTTT. Translation: CASSPGPQAGELFF.

This clonotype showed up many times. The gene calls are TRBV6-2 or TRBV6-3 and TRBJ2-3; 8 bases map to TRBD2. V lost 5 bases and J lost 3; bases outside the gene matches: 7. The germline V gene encodes CDR1 MNHEY and CDR2 SVGEGT. CDR3 length equals 15 residues. The CDR3 protein is CASSRIGRETDTQYF. CDR3 nucleotide sequence: TGTGCCAGCAGTCGGATCGGGAGGGAAACAGATACGCAGTATTTT.

The CDR3 sequence: CASSVGLADGEQFF. Here the CDR3 DNA reads TGCGCCAGCAGCGTAGGACTAGCGGACGGTGAGCAGTTCTTC. The chain combines TRBV5-1 with TRBJ2-1, with 10 bases that match TRBD2. V gave up 4 bases and J gave up 9 bases; unmatched junction bases: 7. CDR3 length equals 14 residues. CDR1 is SGHRS, CDR2 YFSETQ, per germline. Full variable domain (remainder filled in from reference TRBV5-1 and TRBJ2-1): KAGVTQTPRYLIKTRGQQVTLSCSPISGHRSVSWYQQTPGQGLQFLFEYFSETQRNKGNFPGRFSGRQFSNSRSEMNVSTLELGDSALYLCASSVGLADGEQFFGPGTRLTVL.

This clonotype was picked up a small number of times. The V gene is TRBV3-1, the J gene TRBJ1-1; D gene unclear. The CDR3 covers 12 residues. The germline V gene has CDR1 LGHDT and CDR2 YNNKEL (reference sequence). Trimming removed 3 bases from V and 1 base from J, with 3 bases in between. CDR3 protein: CASSHENTEAFF. In nucleotides, the CDR3 is TGTGCCAGCAGCCACGAGAACACTGAAGCTTTCTTT.

At least ten counts were recorded for this clonotype. This chain connects TRBV12-3 or TRBV12-4 to TRBJ2-7; TRBD2 is a possible D gene (8 bases). Trimming left V 5 bases short and J 2 bases short, with 16 bases between. CDR3 size: 15 residues. CDR3 bases: TGTGCCAGCAGTACCCGGGAGGGGGCCGCCTACGAGCAGTACTTC. It codes for CASSTREGAAYEQYF.

This clonotype occurred a few times. The gene calls are TRBV9 and TRBJ2-1; D uncertain. Trimming pared 1 base from V and 5 bases from J, leaving 10 bases between. The CDR3 extends over 14 amino acids. The germline V gene has CDR1 SGDLS and CDR2 YYNGEE. The CDR3: CASSVMGNNNEQFF. The CDR3 nucleotides are TGTGCCAGCAGCGTAATGGGAAACAACAATGAGCAGTTCTTC. The full variable domain, in which reference TRBV9 and TRBJ2-1 provide the parts outside the CDR3, is DSGVTQTPKHLITATGQRVTLRCSPRSGDLSVYWYQQSLDQGLQFLIQYYNGEERAKGNILERFSAQQFPDLHSELNLSSLELGDSALYFCASSVMGNNNEQFFGPGTRLTVL.